The 24 T cell receptor beta chains reported below all come from one sample, sequenced in a study of blood T cell repertoires in COVID-19. The table came from immunoSEQ multiplex PCR; TCRdb's copy has only in-frame clones and leaves some out. The data show approximately 120,000 clones, 60% to 85% seen once. Material for sequencing was peripheral blood. Receptors were obtained from a human donor in a cohort sampled during active or convalescent COVID-19.

The J gene is TRBJ1-1, the V gene TRBV5-6, with no clear D. V lost 2 bases and J lost 4, with 15 bases in between. Germline V gives CDR1 SGHDT, CDR2 YYEEEE. This CDR3 has 15 residues. The CDR3 nucleotides are TGTGCCAGCAGCTTTGGGTGGAGCGGGAGCACTGAAGCTTTCTTT. Translated, it gives CASSFGWSGSTEAFF.

V and J are TRBV7-2 and TRBJ2-3, with 9 positions matching TRBD1. Germline CDR1 reads SGHTA; CDR2 reads FQGNSA. The V segment lost 5 bases and the J segment 6 bases; nucleotides outside the gene matches: 15. The CDR3 totals 17 residues. The CDR3 DNA is TGTGCCAGCAGCCCTTGGCCGGGACAGGGACCCACTGATACGCAGTATTTT. The encoded protein is CASSPWPGQGPTDTQYF.

This clone has only a few counts. J is TRBJ2-7 and V is TRBV10-3, with D perhaps matching TRBD2 (7 bases). V lost 0 bases to trimming and J lost 5 bases, with 17 bases between them. CDR3 size: 16 residues. Germline CDR1 is ENHRY and CDR2 is SYGVKD. The CDR3 region has the DNA TGTGCCATCAGTGAGTCCGGCTCGGGGGGCGCGGACGAGCAGTACTTC. This gives the protein CAISESGSGGADEQYF.

The chain couples TRBV30 to TRBJ2-4; D unresolved. The germline CDR1 and CDR2 sequences are GTSNPN and SVGIG (reference sequence). With 5 bases removed from V and 10 bases from J, the gap between germline ends came to 12 bases. CDR3 length: 11 residues. CDR3 DNA: TGTGCCTGGGTCGGTCGCGAGATTCAGTACTTC. Translating it yields CAWVGREIQYF.

This chain links TRBV6-2 or TRBV6-3 with TRBJ2-7; possibly TRBD1 for D (6 bases). In germline, CDR1 is MNHEY, CDR2 SVGEGT. The V end was cut by 4 bases, the J end by 5 bases, with 18 bases between. There are 15 residues in the CDR3. The CDR3 here is CASSWEQGKWDEQYF. CDR3 DNA: TGTGCCAGCAGTTGGGAGCAGGGGAAGTGGGACGAGCAGTACTTC.

This chain uses TRBV24-1 with TRBJ2-1; 13 bases agree with TRBD2. V dropped 4 bases and J dropped 8; count of bases not matched to a gene: 7. The CDR3 length is 16 residues. In germline, CDR1 is KGHDR, CDR2 SFDVKD. The CDR3, as DNA: TGTGCCACCAGTGAGGGGACTAGCGGGATTGTTGATGAGCAGTTCTTC. This gives the protein CATSEGTSGIVDEQFF.

This clone occurred once. The V and J genes are TRBV6-6 and TRBJ2-6; 7 bases are a match to TRBD1. This CDR3 spans 18 amino acids. The J segment lost 0 bases and the V segment lost 5 bases, leaving 10 bases of the junction unmatched. Germline CDR1 MNHNY, CDR2 SVGAGI (reference sequence). The CDR3: CASSPTGTFFSGANVLTF. Written as DNA, the CDR3 is TGTGCCAGCAGTCCGACAGGGACATTTTTCTCTGGGGCCAACGTCCTGACTTTC.

The V and J genes are TRBV18 and TRBJ2-7, with 7 bases matching TRBD1. This CDR3 is built from 16 residues. From germline, CDR1 is KGHSH and CDR2 LQKENI. The ends lost 1 base at V and 0 bases at J; junction bases unmatched: 6. CDR3 loop: CASSPRGQVFSYEQYF. In DNA form, the CDR3 reads TGTGCCAGCTCACCACGTGGACAGGTATTCTCCTACGAGCAGTACTTC.

The chain employs TRBV7-2 and TRBJ2-2; tentative D call: TRBD1 (6 bases). The CDR3 covers 16 residues. Trimming shortened V by 7 bases and J by 7 bases, and 22 bases separated the two germline ends. CDR1 and CDR2 from the germline V gene are SGHTA and FQGNSA. CDR3 nucleotide sequence: TGTGCCAGCACCTTTTCTCCCGGGACATCACACGGGGAGCTGTTTTTT. This codes for CASTFSPGTSHGELFF. The complete variable domain, with remaining parts taken from reference TRBV7-2 and TRBJ2-2, reads GAGVSQSPSNKVTEKGKDVELRCDPISGHTALYWYRQSLGQGLEFLIYFQGNSAPDKSGLPSDRFSAERTGGSVSTLTIQRTQQEDSAVYLCASTFSPGTSHGELFFGEGSRLTVL.

The chain has TRBV28 and TRBJ1-5, with D possibly matching TRBD1 (6 bases). In germline, CDR1 is MDHEN, CDR2 SYDVKM. There are 13 residues in the CDR3. V shed 7 bases and J shed 6 bases, with 13 bases lying between them. The CDR3: CASNGQYLQPQHF. CDR3 nucleotide sequence: TGTGCCAGCAACGGACAGTATCTTCAGCCCCAGCATTTT.

DNA of the CDR3: TGTGCCAGCAGCACCGGGACTAGCGGATTAAGTCTGTTCTTC. This sequence encodes CASSTGTSGLSLFF. The chain links TRBV6-5 to TRBJ2-1; 11 nucleotides line up with TRBD2. Trimming cost V 6 bases and J 15 bases; bases outside gene matches: 13. Germline values: CDR1 MNHEY, CDR2 SVGAGI. CDR3 size: 14 residues.

The chain employs TRBV28 and TRBJ1-2, with D possibly TRBD1 on 5 matching bases. V lost 6 bases to trimming and J lost 4 bases, with 12 bases between them. CDR1 and CDR2 (germline): MDHEN, SYDVKM. The CDR3 has 13 amino acids. The CDR3 region is CASRDSRVYGYTF. In DNA form, the CDR3 reads TGTGCCAGCAGAGACAGCAGGGTCTATGGCTACACCTTC.

This chain joins TRBV2 and TRBJ2-3; D unresolved. Germline V lookup: CDR1 SNHLY, CDR2 FYNNEI. CDR3 length equals 14 residues. V shed 8 bases and J shed 2 bases, with 14 bases lying between them. Here the CDR3 DNA reads TGTGCCAGCCGAGTAGTCGTGAACACAGATACGCAGTATTTT. Protein product: CASRVVVNTDTQYF.

This chain uses TRBV4-1 with TRBJ2-5, with a possible D match to TRBD2 (6 bases). The V and J ends lost 1 base and 5 bases respectively, with 8 bases between them. Germline V gives CDR1 MGHRA, CDR2 YSYEKL. The CDR3 covers 13 residues. The CDR3 loop is CASSQVGGETQYF. Written as DNA, the CDR3 is TGCGCCAGCAGCCAAGTCGGAGGGGAGACCCAGTACTTC.

The V call is TRBV5-4, the J call TRBJ2-3; D gene uncertain. The germline V and J ends were trimmed by 3 bases and 11 bases, with 10 bases remaining between them. Germline V gene data show CDR1 as SGHNT and CDR2 as YYREEE (reference sequence). The CDR3 is 11 amino acids. CDR3 residues: CASSSHLEQYF. CDR3 coding DNA: TGTGCCAGCAGCTCCCACCTAGAGCAGTATTTT.

This clone was seen more than once but under ten times. This rearrangement joins TRBV4-3 to TRBJ2-6, with 8 bases matching TRBD1. J was trimmed by 2 bases and V by 4 bases; bases with no gene match: 10. CDR1 is LGHNA, CDR2 YSLEER, per germline. CDR3 length equals 18 residues. CDR3 coding DNA: TGCGCCAGCAGCCTCCAAGTTGGACAGGGAACTGGGGCCAACGTCCTGACTTTC. Amino acids: CASSLQVGQGTGANVLTF.

This clone came up a few times. The chain carries TRBV15 and TRBJ1-6; D is possibly TRBD1 (6 bases). Germline CDR1 LNHNV, CDR2 YYDKDF (reference sequence). The CDR3 consists of 14 residues. V was pared by 0 bases and J by 9 bases, with 9 bases between. CDR3 region: CATSREGTRSPLHF. As DNA, the CDR3 is TGTGCCACCAGCAGAGAGGGGACACGTTCACCCCTCCACTTT.

The rearrangement joins TRBV13 to TRBJ2-5; tentatively, D is TRBD2 (5 bases). The V end was cut by 5 bases, the J end by 1 base, with 11 bases between. Germline assignment: CDR1 PRHDT and CDR2 FYEKMQ (reference sequence). The CDR3 consists of 14 residues. The CDR3 DNA follows: TGTGCCAGCAGCCCTTGGGAGAGCCAAGAGACCCAGTACTTC. Protein: CASSPWESQETQYF.

The V gene is TRBV5-1, the J gene TRBJ1-2, with 9 bases lining up with TRBD1. CDR1 and CDR2 from the germline V gene are SGHRS and YFSETQ. V trimming: 0 bases; J trimming: 6 bases; junction bases outside the gene matches: 6. The CDR3 loop spans 15 amino acids. The CDR3 DNA is TGCGCCAGCAGCTTGGACGGGACAGGGTACAATGGCTACACCTTC. Translation gives CASSLDGTGYNGYTF.

The chain carries TRBV28 and TRBJ2-7; 9 bases are a match to TRBD2. This CDR3 has 18 residues. The V segment lost 4 bases and the J segment 2 bases; nucleotides outside the gene matches: 15. Germline lookup yields CDR1 MDHEN and CDR2 SYDVKM. The CDR3 DNA follows: TGTGCCAGCAGTTCCCCTGAAGCCCCAGGACTAGCGCCCTACGAGCAGTACTTC. Residues: CASSSPEAPGLAPYEQYF.

The chain couples TRBV5-1 to TRBJ1-2, with 12 bases aligning to TRBD1. CDR3 length: 15 amino acids. Germline V gene lookup returns CDR1 SGHRS and CDR2 YFSETQ. Unmatched junction bases numbered 7, after V lost 4 bases and J lost 6 bases. The CDR3 is CASSGSGQGADGYTF. CDR3 nucleotides: TGCGCCAGCAGCGGTTCGGGACAGGGGGCAGATGGCTACACCTTC.

The chain employs TRBV5-1 and TRBJ1-2, with 7 bases fitting TRBD1. The CDR3 extends over 15 amino acids. CDR1 is SGHRS, CDR2 YFSETQ, per germline. V was pared by 0 bases and J by 3 bases, with 5 bases of the junction left unmatched. The DNA for the CDR3 is TGCGCCAGCAGCTTGGTCACAGGGGCCTACTATGGCTACACCTTC. Protein product: CASSLVTGAYYGYTF.

This chain uses TRBV6-6 with TRBJ2-1; unclear D gene. Germline V gene sequence: CDR1 MNHNY, CDR2 SVGAGI (reference sequence). V lost 6 bases, J lost 1 base, and 13 bases lay in between. The CDR3 spans 15 residues. CDR3 sequence reads: CASRRSVGSYNEQFF. The DNA of the CDR3 is TGTGCCAGCAGGAGAAGCGTAGGTTCCTACAATGAGCAGTTCTTC.

The rearrangement joins TRBV30 to TRBJ1-2; 10 nucleotides line up with TRBD1. V trimming: 3 bases; J trimming: 5 bases; junction bases outside the gene matches: 9. CDR3 length: 15 amino acids. Germline-derived CDR1 and CDR2 are GTSNPN and SVGIG (reference sequence). CDR3 nucleotide sequence: TGTGCCTGGAGCCAAGGGACAGGGGTAGGTTATGGCTACACCTTC. It translates to CAWSQGTGVGYGYTF.